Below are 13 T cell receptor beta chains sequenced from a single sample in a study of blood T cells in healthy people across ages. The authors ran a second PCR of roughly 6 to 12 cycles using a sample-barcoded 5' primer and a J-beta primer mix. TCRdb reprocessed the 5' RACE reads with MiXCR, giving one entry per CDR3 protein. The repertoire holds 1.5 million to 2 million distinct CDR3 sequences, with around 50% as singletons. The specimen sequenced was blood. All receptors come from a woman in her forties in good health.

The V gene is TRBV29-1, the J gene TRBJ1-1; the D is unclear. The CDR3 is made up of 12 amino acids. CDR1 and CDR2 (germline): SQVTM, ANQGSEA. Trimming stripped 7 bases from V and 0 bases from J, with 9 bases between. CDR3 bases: TGCAGCGCCCAACACATGAACACTGAAGCTTTCTTT. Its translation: CSAQHMNTEAFF.

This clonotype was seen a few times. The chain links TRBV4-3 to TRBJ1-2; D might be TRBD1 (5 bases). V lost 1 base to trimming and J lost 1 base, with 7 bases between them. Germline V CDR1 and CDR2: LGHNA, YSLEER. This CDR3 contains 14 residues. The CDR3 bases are TGCGCCAGCAGCCAAGGCAGGGATAACTATGGCTACACCTTC. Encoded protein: CASSQGRDNYGYTF.

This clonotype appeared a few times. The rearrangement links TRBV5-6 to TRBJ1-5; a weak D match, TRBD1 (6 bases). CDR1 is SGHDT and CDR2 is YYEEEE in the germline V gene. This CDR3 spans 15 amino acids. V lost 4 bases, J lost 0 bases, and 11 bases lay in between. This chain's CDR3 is CASSQYRVSNQPQHF. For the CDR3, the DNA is TGTGCCAGCAGCCAGTACAGGGTTAGCAATCAGCCCCAGCATTTT.

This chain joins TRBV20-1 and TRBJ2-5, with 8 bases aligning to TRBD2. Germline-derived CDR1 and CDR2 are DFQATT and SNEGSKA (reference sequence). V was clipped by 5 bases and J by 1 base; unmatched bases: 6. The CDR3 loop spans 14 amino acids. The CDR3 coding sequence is TGCAGTGCTTATAGCGGGGTGGTCCAAGAGACCCAGTACTTC. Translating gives CSAYSGVVQETQYF.

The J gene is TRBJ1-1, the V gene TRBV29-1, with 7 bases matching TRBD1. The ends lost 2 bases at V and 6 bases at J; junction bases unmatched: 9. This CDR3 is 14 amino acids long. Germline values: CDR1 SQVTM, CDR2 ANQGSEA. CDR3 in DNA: TGCAGCGTTGAACCCCAGGGGGTTAGGGCTGAAGCTTTCTTT. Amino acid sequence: CSVEPQGVRAEAFF.

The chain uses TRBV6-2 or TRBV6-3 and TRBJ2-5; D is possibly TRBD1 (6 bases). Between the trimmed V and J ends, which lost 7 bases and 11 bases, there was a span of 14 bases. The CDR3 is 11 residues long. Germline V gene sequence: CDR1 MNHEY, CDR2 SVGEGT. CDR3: CASNQGIQQYF. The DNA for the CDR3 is TGTGCCAGCAATCAGGGGATACAGCAGTACTTC.

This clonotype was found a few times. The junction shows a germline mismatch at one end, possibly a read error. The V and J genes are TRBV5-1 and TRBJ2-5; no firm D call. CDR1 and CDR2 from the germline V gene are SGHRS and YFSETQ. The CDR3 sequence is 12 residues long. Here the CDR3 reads CASSLNQGTQYF. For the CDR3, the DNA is TGCGCCAGCAGCTTGAATCAAGGGACCCAGTACTTC. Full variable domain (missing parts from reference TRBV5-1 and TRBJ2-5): KAGVTQTPRYLIKTRGQQVTLSCSPISGHRSVSWYQQTPGQGLQFLFEYFSETQRNKGNFPGRFSGRQFSNSRSEMNVSTLELGDSALYLCASSLNQGTQYFGPGTRLLVL.

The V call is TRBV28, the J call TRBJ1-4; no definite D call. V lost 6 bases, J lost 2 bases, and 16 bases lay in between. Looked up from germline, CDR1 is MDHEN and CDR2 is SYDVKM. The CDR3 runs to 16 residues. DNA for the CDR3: TGTGCCAGCAGCCGACGGTCCGGGAATACTAATGAAAAACTGTTTTTT. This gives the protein CASSRRSGNTNEKLFF.

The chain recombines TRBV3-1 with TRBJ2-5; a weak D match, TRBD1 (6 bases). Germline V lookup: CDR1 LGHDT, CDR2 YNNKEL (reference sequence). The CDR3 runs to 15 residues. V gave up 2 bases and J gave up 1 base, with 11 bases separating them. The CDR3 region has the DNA TGTGCCAGCAGCCAACCACGGGACATCCAAGAGACCCAGTACTTC. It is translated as CASSQPRDIQETQYF.

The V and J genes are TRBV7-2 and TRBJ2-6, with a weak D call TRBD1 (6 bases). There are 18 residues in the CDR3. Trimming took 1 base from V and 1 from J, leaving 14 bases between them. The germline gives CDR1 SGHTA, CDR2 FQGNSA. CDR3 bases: TGTGCCAGCAGCTTAGGTGGAACAGGGAAATCTGGGGCCAACGTCCTGACTTTC. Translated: CASSLGGTGKSGANVLTF.

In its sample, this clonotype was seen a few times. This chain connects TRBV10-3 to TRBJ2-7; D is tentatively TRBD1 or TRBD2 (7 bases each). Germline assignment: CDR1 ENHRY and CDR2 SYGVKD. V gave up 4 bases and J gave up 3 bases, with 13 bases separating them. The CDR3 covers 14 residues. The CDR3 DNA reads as TGTGCCATCAGTGGGGAGGGGGCGAGCTACGAGCAGTACTTC. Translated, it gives CAISGEGASYEQYF.

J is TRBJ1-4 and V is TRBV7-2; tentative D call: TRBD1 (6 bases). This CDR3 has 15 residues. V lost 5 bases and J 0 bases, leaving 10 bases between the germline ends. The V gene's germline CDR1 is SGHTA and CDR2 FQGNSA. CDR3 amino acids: CASSTSGATNEKLFF. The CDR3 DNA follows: TGTGCCAGCAGCACCTCAGGGGCAACTAATGAAAAACTGTTTTTT.

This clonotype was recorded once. The chain's CDR3 is CASSGRASRENEQFF. The CDR3 DNA is TGTGCCAGCAGCGGGCGGGCTAGCAGGGAGAATGAGCAGTTCTTC. The chain has TRBV9 and TRBJ2-1; D is possibly TRBD1 or TRBD2 (5 bases each). The CDR3 is 15 residues long. From germline, CDR1 is SGDLS and CDR2 YYNGEE. With 3 bases removed from V and 7 bases from J, the gap between germline ends came to 17 bases.